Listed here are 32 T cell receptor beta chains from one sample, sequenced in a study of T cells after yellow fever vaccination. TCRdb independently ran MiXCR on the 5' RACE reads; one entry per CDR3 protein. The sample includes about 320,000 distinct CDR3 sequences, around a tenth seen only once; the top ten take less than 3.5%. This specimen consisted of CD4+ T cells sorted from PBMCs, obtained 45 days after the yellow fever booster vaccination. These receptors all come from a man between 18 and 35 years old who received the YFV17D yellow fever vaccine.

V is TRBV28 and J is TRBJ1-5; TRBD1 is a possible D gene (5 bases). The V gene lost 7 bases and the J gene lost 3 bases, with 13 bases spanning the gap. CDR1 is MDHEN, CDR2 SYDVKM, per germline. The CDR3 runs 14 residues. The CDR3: CASKGMVPNQPQHF. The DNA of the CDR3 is TGTGCCAGCAAGGGGATGGTTCCCAATCAGCCCCAGCATTTT. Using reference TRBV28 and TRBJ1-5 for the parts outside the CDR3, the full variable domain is DVKVTQSSRYLVKRTGEKVFLECVQDMDHENMFWYRQDPGLGLRLIYFSYDVKMKEKGDIPEGYSVSREKKERFSLILESASTNQTSMYLCASKGMVPNQPQHFGDGTRLSIL.

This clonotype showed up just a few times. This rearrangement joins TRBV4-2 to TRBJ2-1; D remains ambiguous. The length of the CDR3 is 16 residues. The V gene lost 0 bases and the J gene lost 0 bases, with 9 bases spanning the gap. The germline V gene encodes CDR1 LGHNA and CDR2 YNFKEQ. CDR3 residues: CASSQEWRISYNEQFF. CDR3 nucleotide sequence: TGTGCCAGCAGCCAAGAATGGCGGATCTCCTACAATGAGCAGTTCTTC.

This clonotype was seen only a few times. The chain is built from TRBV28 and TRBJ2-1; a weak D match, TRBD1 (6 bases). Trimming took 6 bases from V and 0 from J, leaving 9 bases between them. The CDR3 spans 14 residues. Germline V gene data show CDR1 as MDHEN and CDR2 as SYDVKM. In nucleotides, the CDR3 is TGTGCCAGCAGGGGGGCTTCCTCCTACAATGAGCAGTTCTTC. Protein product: CASRGASSYNEQFF. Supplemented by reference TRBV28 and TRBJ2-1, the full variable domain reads DVKVTQSSRYLVKRTGEKVFLECVQDMDHENMFWYRQDPGLGLRLIYFSYDVKMKEKGDIPEGYSVSREKKERFSLILESASTNQTSMYLCASRGASSYNEQFFGPGTRLTVL.

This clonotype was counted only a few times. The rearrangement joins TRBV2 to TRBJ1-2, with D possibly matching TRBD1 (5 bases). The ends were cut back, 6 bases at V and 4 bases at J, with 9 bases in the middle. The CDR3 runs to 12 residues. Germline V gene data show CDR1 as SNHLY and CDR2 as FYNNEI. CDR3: CASRSDSYGYTF. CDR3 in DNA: TGTGCCAGCAGATCCGACAGCTATGGCTACACCTTC. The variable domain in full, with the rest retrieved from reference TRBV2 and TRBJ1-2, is EPEVTQTPSHQVTQMGQEVILRCVPISNHLYFYWYRQILGQKVEFLVSFYNNEISEKSEIFDDQFSVERPDGSNFTLKIRSTKLEDSAMYFCASRSDSYGYTFGSGTRLTVV.

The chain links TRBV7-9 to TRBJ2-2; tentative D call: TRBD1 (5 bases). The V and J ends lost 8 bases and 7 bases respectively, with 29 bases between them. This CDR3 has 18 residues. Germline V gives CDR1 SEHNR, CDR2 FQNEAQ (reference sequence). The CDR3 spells CASANLELIGVRHGELFF. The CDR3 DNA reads TGTGCCAGCGCAAACCTCGAATTGATAGGGGTTCGACACGGGGAGCTGTTTTTT.

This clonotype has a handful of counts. In DNA, the CDR3 is TGCAGTGCTAGACCGTTCGACAGGCAGATCACAGATACGCAGTATTTT. Protein sequence: CSARPFDRQITDTQYF. The rearrangement uses TRBV20-1 and TRBJ2-3; possibly TRBD1 for D (6 bases). The CDR3 sequence is 16 residues long. V gave up 2 bases and J gave up 2 bases, with 17 bases separating them. The germline gives CDR1 DFQATT, CDR2 SNEGSKA (reference sequence).

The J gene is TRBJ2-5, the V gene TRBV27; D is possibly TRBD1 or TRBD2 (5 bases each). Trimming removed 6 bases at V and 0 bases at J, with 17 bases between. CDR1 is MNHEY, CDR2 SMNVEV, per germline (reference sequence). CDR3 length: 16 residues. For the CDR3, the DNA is TGTGCCAGCAGAGGGTCCGGGACGTCGGACCAAGAGACCCAGTACTTC. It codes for CASRGSGTSDQETQYF.

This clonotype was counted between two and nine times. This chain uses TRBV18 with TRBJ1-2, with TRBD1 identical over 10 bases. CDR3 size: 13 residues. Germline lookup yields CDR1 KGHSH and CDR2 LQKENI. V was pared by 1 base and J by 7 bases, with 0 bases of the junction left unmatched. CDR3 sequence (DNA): TGTGCCAGCTCACCACGGGACAGGGGTGGCTACACCTTC. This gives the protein CASSPRDRGGYTF.

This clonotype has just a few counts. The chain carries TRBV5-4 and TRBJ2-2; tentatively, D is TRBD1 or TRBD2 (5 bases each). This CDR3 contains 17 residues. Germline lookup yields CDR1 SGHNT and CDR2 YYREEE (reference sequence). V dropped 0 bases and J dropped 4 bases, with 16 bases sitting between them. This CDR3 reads CASSLGPGRAPTGELFF. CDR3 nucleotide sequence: TGTGCCAGCAGCTTGGGGCCAGGGCGGGCTCCCACCGGGGAGCTGTTTTTT.

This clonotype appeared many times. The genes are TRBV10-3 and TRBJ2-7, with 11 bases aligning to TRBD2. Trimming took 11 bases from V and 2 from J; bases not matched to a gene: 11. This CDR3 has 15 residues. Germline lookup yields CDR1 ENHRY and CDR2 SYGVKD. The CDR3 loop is CAAAASSGGPYEQYF. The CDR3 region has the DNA TGTGCCGCCGCAGCGTCTAGCGGGGGGCCCTACGAGCAGTACTTC.

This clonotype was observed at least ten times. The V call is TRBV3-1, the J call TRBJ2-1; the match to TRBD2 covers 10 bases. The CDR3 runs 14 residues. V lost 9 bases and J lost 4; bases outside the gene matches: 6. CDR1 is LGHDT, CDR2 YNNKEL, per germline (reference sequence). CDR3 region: CARLTSGEYNEQFF. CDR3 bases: TGTGCCAGACTAACTAGCGGGGAGTACAATGAGCAGTTCTTC.

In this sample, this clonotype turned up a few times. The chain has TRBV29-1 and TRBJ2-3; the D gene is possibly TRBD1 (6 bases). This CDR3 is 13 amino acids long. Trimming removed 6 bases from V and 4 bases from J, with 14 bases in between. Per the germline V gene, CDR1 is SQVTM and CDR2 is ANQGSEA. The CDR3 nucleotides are TGCAGCGTGAGGGGGTCTGGCGCAGATACGCAGTATTTT. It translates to CSVRGSGADTQYF.

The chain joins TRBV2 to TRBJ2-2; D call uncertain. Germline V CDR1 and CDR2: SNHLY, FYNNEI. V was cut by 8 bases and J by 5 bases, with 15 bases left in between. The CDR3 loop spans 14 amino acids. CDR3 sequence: CASDPGLPTGELFF. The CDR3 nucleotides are TGTGCCAGCGATCCGGGCCTCCCAACCGGGGAGCTGTTTTTT.

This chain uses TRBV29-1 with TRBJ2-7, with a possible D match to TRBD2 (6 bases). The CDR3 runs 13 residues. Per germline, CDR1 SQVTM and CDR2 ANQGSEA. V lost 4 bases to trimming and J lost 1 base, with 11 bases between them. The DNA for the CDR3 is TGCAGCGTTGTCGGGACTTCTTCCTACGAGCAGTACTTC. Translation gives CSVVGTSSYEQYF.

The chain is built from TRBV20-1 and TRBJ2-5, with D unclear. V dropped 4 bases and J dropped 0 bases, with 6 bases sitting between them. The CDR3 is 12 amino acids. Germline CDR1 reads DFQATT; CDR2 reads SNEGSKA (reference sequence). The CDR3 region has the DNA TGCAGTGCTATCGGTCACCAAGAGACCCAGTACTTC. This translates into CSAIGHQETQYF.

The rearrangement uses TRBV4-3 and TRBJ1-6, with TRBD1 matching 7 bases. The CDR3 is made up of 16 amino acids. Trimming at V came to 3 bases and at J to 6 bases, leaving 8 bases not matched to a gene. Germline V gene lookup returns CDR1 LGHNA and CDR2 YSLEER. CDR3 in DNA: TGCGCCAGCAGCCAGGGGACAGCTCATTTTAATTCACCCCTCCACTTT. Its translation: CASSQGTAHFNSPLHF.

In nucleotides, the CDR3 is TGTGCCAGCAGCTTTGGCCCGAGGGCGGGCACCATATATTTT. Translated: CASSFGPRAGTIYF. The chain has TRBV7-8 and TRBJ1-3; D is ambiguous. The CDR3 is 14 amino acids. Trimming removed 3 bases at V and 9 bases at J, with 15 bases between. CDR1 and CDR2 (germline): SGHVS, FQNEAQ.

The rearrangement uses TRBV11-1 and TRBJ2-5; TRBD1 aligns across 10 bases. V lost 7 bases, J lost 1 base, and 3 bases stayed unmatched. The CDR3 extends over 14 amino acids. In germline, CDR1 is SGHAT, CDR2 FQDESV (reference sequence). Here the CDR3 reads CASTRDRGQETQYF. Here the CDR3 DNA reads TGTGCCAGCACCAGGGACAGGGGCCAAGAGACCCAGTACTTC.

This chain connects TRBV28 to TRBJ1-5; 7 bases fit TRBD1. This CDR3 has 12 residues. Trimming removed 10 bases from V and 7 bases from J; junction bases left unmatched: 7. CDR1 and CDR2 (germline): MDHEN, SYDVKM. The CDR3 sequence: CAIGQVGQPQHF. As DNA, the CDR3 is TGTGCCATAGGACAGGTAGGCCAGCCCCAGCATTTT.

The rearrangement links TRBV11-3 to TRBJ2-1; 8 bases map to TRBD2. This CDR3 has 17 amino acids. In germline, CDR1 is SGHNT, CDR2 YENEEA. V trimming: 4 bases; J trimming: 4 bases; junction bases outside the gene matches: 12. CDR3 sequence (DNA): TGTGCCAGCAGCTCCCAGGGTGGAGCGGGGGCATACAATGAGCAGTTCTTC. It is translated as CASSSQGGAGAYNEQFF.

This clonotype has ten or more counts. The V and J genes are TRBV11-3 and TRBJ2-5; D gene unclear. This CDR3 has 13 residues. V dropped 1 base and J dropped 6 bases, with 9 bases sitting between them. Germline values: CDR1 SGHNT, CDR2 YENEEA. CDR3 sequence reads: CASSLGLGKTQYF. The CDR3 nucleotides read TGTGCCAGCAGCTTAGGGCTGGGAAAGACCCAGTACTTC.

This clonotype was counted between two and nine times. The CDR3: CASSLADINTIYF. The CDR3 nucleotides read TGTGCCAGCAGTTTAGCGGACATAAACACCATATATTTT. This chain uses TRBV12-3 or TRBV12-4 with TRBJ1-3; D might be TRBD1 (5 bases). This CDR3 spans 13 amino acids. V lost 0 bases and J 6 bases, leaving 6 bases between the germline ends.

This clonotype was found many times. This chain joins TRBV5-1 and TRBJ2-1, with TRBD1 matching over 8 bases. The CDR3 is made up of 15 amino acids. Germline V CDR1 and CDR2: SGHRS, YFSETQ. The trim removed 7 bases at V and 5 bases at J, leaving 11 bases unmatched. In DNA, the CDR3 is TGCGCCAGCGCGACAGGGGCCACCCAGAACAATGAGCAGTTCTTC. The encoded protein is CASATGATQNNEQFF. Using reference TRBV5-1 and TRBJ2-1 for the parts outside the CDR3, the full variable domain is KAGVTQTPRYLIKTRGQQVTLSCSPISGHRSVSWYQQTPGQGLQFLFEYFSETQRNKGNFPGRFSGRQFSNSRSEMNVSTLELGDSALYLCASATGATQNNEQFFGPGTRLTVL.

The chain's CDR3 is CASSLRRVTDTQYF. The CDR3 DNA sequence: TGTGCCAGCAGCTTACGCAGGGTGACAGATACGCAGTATTTT. The V gene is TRBV7-2, the J gene TRBJ2-3, with D possibly TRBD1 on 5 matching bases. Germline V gives CDR1 SGHTA, CDR2 FQGNSA. Trimming stripped 2 bases from V and 3 bases from J, with 9 bases between. The CDR3 is made up of 14 amino acids.

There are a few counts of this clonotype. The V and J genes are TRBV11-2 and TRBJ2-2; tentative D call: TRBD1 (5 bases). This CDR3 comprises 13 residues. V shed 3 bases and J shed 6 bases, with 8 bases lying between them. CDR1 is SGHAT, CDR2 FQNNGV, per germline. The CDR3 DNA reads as TGTGCCAGCAGCTTGGACACCCCCGGGGAGCTGTTTTTT. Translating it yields CASSLDTPGELFF.

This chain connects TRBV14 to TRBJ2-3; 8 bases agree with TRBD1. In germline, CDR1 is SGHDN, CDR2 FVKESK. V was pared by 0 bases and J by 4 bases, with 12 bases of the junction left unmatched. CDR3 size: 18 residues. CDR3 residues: CASSQDVLGDRNADTQYF. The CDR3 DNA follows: TGTGCCAGCAGCCAAGATGTGTTGGGGGACAGGAACGCAGATACGCAGTATTTT.

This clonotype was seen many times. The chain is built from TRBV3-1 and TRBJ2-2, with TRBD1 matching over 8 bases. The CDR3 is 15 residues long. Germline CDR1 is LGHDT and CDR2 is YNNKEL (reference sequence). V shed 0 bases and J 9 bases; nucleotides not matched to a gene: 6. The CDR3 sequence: CASSQDPGQGRELFF. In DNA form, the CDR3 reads TGTGCCAGCAGCCAAGATCCCGGACAGGGCAGGGAGCTGTTTTTT.

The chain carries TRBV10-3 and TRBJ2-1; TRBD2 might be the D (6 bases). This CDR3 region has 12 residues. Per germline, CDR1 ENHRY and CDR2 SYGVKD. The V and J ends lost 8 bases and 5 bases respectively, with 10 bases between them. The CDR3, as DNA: TGTGCCATCGGGGGGAACCACAATGAGCAGTTCTTC. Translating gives CAIGGNHNEQFF.

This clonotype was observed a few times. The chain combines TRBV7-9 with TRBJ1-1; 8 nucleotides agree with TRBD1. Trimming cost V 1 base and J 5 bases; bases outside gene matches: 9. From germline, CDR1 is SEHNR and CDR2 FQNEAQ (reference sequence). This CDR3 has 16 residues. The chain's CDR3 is CASSLEGGQGRTEAFF. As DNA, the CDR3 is TGTGCCAGCAGCTTAGAGGGAGGACAGGGCAGGACTGAAGCTTTCTTT.

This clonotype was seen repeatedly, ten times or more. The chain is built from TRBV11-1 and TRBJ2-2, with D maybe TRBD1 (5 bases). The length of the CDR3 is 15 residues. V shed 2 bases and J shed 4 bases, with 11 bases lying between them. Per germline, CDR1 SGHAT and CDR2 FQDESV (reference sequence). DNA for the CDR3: TGTGCCAGCAGCTTAAGGACATCTGGCACCGGGGAGCTGTTTTTT. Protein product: CASSLRTSGTGELFF.

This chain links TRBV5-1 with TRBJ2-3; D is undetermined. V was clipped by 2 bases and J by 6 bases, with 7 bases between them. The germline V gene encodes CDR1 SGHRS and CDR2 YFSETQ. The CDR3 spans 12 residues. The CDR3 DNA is TGCGCCAGCAGCTTACAGTGGGATACGCAGTATTTT. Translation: CASSLQWDTQYF.

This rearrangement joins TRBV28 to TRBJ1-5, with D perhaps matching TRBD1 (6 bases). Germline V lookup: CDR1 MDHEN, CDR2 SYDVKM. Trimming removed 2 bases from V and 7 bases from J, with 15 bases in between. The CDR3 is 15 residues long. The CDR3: CASSLTGRLRQPQHF. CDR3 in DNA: TGTGCCAGCAGTTTAACAGGGAGGTTAAGGCAGCCCCAGCATTTT.